The 20 T cell receptor beta chains below all came from one sample that was sequenced in a study of T cell repertoires in cytomegalovirus infection (dated by TCRdb to about 2019). No antigen is known for these receptors. These reads were obtained on an Illumina HiSeq 1500. Using fastp trimming at Q25 and MiXCR clonotype assembly, TCRdb reanalyzed the public sequencing data and kept in-frame beta chains. Each CDR3 protein appears once, grouped with its most common genes and DNA. The sample contains tens of thousands of distinct CDR3 sequences, around 30% of them found a single time. 60% to 80% of the sample rests with the top ten. Sequenced material: PBMCs, sequenced either directly or after in vitro stimulation (not recorded which). Source of these receptors: a human donor in good health (CMV status not recorded). Some clones in this sample may be carry-over from other donors' samples.

This clonotype showed up just a few times. This chain uses TRBV5-1 with TRBJ1-2; D is ambiguous. CDR1 is SGHRS, CDR2 YFSETQ, per germline. The CDR3 runs 13 residues. V was pared by 0 bases and J by 8 bases, with 11 bases between. The CDR3: CASSLEASPGYTF. The CDR3 coding sequence is TGCGCCAGCAGCTTGGAGGCCTCTCCAGGCTACACCTTC.

This clonotype was counted only a few times. The chain is built from TRBV14 and TRBJ1-4; D gene uncertain. With 4 bases removed from V and 7 bases from J, the gap between germline ends came to 10 bases. Germline CDR1 and CDR2: SGHDN and FVKESK. The CDR3 extends over 13 amino acids. The CDR3 region is CASSPGPGEKLFF. CDR3 in DNA: TGTGCCAGCAGCCCCGGGCCGGGTGAAAAACTGTTTTTT.

This clonotype was counted between two and nine times. The genes are TRBV11-2 and TRBJ2-1; 7 nucleotides agree with TRBD2. CDR1 and CDR2 from the germline V gene are SGHAT and FQNNGV. Trimming removed 2 bases from V and 6 bases from J; junction bases left unmatched: 10. The CDR3 covers 16 residues. The CDR3 nucleotides are TGTGCCAGCAGCTTATTGCGAGCGGGGTTTTTCAATGAGCAGTTCTTC. It specifies CASSLLRAGFFNEQFF.

This clonotype was seen ten or more times. V is TRBV7-6 and J is TRBJ2-3; D might be TRBD2 (7 bases). Trimming pared 1 base from V and 7 bases from J, leaving 15 bases between. The CDR3 is 15 amino acids. Germline V CDR1 and CDR2: SGHVS, FNYEAQ. The CDR3 sequence is CASSLGGAGQYTQYF. In DNA form, the CDR3 reads TGTGCCAGCAGCTTAGGGGGAGCGGGACAATATACGCAGTATTTT.

This clonotype was found once. The rearrangement uses TRBV7-9 and TRBJ1-4; TRBD1 is a possible D gene (6 bases). The V end lost 1 base, the J end lost 5 bases, and 11 bases lay between the germline ends. Germline V lookup: CDR1 SEHNR, CDR2 FQNEAQ (reference sequence). The CDR3 extends over 15 amino acids. The CDR3 bases are TGTGCCAGCAGCTTAGTCGGGGGCCTCAATGAAAAACTGTTTTTT. Its protein is CASSLVGGLNEKLFF.

Concerning this clonotype: A much larger clone differs from this one at a single base, so this may be a read error. J is TRBJ2-3 and V is TRBV5-5; D is uncertain. Deletions cut 3 bases from V and 0 bases from J, with 5 bases between. The germline gives CDR1 SGHKS, CDR2 YYEKEE (reference sequence). The CDR3 runs to 13 residues. The CDR3 coding sequence is TGTGCCAGCAGCTCCCATAGCACAGATACGCAGTATTTT. Protein product: CASSSHSTDTQYF.

This rearrangement joins TRBV2 to TRBJ1-3; a weak D match, TRBD1 (5 bases). Trimming shortened V by 3 bases and J by 0 bases, and 12 bases separated the two germline ends. This CDR3 spans 16 amino acids. Looked up from germline, CDR1 is SNHLY and CDR2 is FYNNEI. CDR3 in amino acids: CASSEGRITSGNTIYF. The CDR3 DNA follows: TGTGCCAGCAGTGAGGGACGCATAACCTCTGGAAACACCATATATTTT.

The V and J genes are TRBV7-2 and TRBJ2-2; the D is unclear. V lost 5 bases, J lost 4 bases, and 14 bases lay in between. From germline, CDR1 is SGHTA and CDR2 FQGNSA. This CDR3 is built from 15 residues. CDR3 sequence (DNA): TGTGCCAGCAGCCCCCTTGGAGTCCCCACCGGGGAGCTGTTTTTT. It yields the protein CASSPLGVPTGELFF.

The genes are TRBV6-1 and TRBJ1-5, with 11 bases matching TRBD1. Looked up from germline, CDR1 is MNHNS and CDR2 is SASEGT. Trimming at V came to 2 bases and at J to 6 bases, leaving 3 bases not matched to a gene. CDR3 length: 15 amino acids. The CDR3 coding sequence is TGTGCCAGCAGTGAACGGACAGGGGGCTCTCAGCCCCAGCATTTT. Translated: CASSERTGGSQPQHF.

The chain links TRBV6-8 to TRBJ1-2; 7 bases align to TRBD1. Germline V gene data show CDR1 as MNHGY and CDR2 as SAAAGT. V was clipped by 5 bases and J by 6 bases; unmatched bases: 12. The CDR3 is 15 amino acids. The CDR3 bases are TGTGCCAGCAGTCTAACAGGGGAAGTCGGCCATGGCTACACCTTC. Protein sequence: CASSLTGEVGHGYTF.

This clonotype was counted a few times. This chain links TRBV12-3 or TRBV12-4 with TRBJ2-1; TRBD2 aligns across 8 bases. CDR3 size: 15 residues. The J segment lost 5 bases and the V segment lost 3 bases, leaving 6 bases of the junction unmatched. The CDR3 sequence: CASSLGLGADNEQFF. CDR3 in DNA: TGTGCCAGCAGTTTGGGACTAGGTGCCGACAATGAGCAGTTCTTC.

This clonotype came up many times. The V and J genes are TRBV7-2 and TRBJ2-7; 8 bases align to TRBD1. Trimming took 3 bases from V and 4 from J; bases not matched to a gene: 5. There are 14 residues in the CDR3. CDR1 and CDR2 (germline): SGHTA, FQGNSA. Written as DNA, the CDR3 is TGTGCCAGCAGCTTCAGGCAGGGGGCTTACGAGCAGTACTTC. The encoded protein is CASSFRQGAYEQYF.

This clonotype came up a few times. The rearrangement uses TRBV9 and TRBJ2-3, with 7 bases aligning to TRBD2. The CDR3 spans 14 residues. Trimming at V came to 9 bases and at J to 5 bases, leaving 12 bases not matched to a gene. Germline values: CDR1 SGDLS, CDR2 YYNGEE. The CDR3 region is CATTRGRVKDTQYF. The CDR3 coding sequence is TGTGCCACAACACGCGGGAGAGTGAAAGATACGCAGTATTTT.

This clonotype was seen more than once but under ten times. The chain employs TRBV28 and TRBJ1-2; 8 nucleotides align to TRBD1. Unmatched junction bases numbered 5, after V lost 3 bases and J lost 8 bases. CDR3 size: 13 residues. Germline assignment: CDR1 MDHEN and CDR2 SYDVKM. The CDR3 DNA follows: TGTGCCAGCAGTTTTCAGGGGGCCGAGGGCTACACCTTC. Its protein is CASSFQGAEGYTF.

The gene calls are TRBV9 and TRBJ2-3; 12 nucleotides line up with TRBD2. The length of the CDR3 is 16 residues. Germline lookup yields CDR1 SGDLS and CDR2 YYNGEE. The junction had 12 bases not matched to a gene; V was cut back by 9 bases and J by 4 bases. The CDR3 reads CAIGLAGRLAPDTQYF. CDR3 bases: TGTGCCATTGGACTAGCGGGGCGGTTGGCCCCAGATACGCAGTATTTT.

The chain employs TRBV7-2 and TRBJ2-1, with a weak D call TRBD2 (6 bases). V gave up 4 bases and J gave up 9 bases, with 13 bases separating them. CDR1 SGHTA and CDR2 FQGNSA come from the germline V gene. CDR3 size: 13 residues. The CDR3 DNA reads TGTGCCAGCAGCTATGCGGGATGGAGTGAGCAGTTCTTC. Translating gives CASSYAGWSEQFF. Using reference TRBV7-2 and TRBJ2-1 for the parts outside the CDR3, the full variable domain is GAGVSQSPSNKVTEKGKDVELRCDPISGHTALYWYRQSLGQGLEFLIYFQGNSAPDKSGLPSDRFSAERTGGSVSTLTIQRTQQEDSAVYLCASSYAGWSEQFFGPGTRLTVL.

The rearrangement links TRBV10-3 to TRBJ1-1, with D possibly being TRBD1 (5 bases). The length of the CDR3 is 13 residues. Deletions cut 8 bases from V and 4 bases from J, with 14 bases between. Germline CDR1 is ENHRY and CDR2 is SYGVKD. The CDR3 bases are TGTGCCATCGGAGGCGGAAGGGGCACTGAAGCTTTCTTT. This sequence encodes CAIGGGRGTEAFF.

This clonotype has ten or more counts. The J gene is TRBJ2-7, the V gene TRBV7-2; 9 bases match TRBD2. This CDR3 has 15 amino acids. Germline CDR1 reads SGHTA; CDR2 reads FQGNSA. Trimming removed 2 bases from V and 5 bases from J; junction bases left unmatched: 7. The CDR3 sequence is CASSLYGAGGNEQYF. The CDR3 nucleotides read TGTGCCAGCAGCTTATACGGAGCGGGAGGCAACGAGCAGTACTTC.

This clonotype was counted at least ten times. V gene TRBV12-3 or TRBV12-4 combines with J gene TRBJ1-2; TRBD1 matches 7 bases. V was pared by 5 bases and J by 6 bases, with 6 bases of the junction left unmatched. The CDR3 runs to 13 residues. CDR3 nucleotides: TGTGCCAGCAGTCCCGGGACAGAAAATGGCTACACCTTC. Translating gives CASSPGTENGYTF.

The rearrangement joins TRBV12-3 or TRBV12-4 to TRBJ2-7; 8 bases line up with TRBD1. The CDR3 contains 15 residues. With V trimmed by 4 bases and J by 2 bases, 7 bases remained unmatched. The CDR3 loop reads CASSSDRGKAYEQYF. Here the CDR3 DNA reads TGTGCCAGCAGTTCTGACAGGGGTAAGGCCTACGAGCAGTACTTC.